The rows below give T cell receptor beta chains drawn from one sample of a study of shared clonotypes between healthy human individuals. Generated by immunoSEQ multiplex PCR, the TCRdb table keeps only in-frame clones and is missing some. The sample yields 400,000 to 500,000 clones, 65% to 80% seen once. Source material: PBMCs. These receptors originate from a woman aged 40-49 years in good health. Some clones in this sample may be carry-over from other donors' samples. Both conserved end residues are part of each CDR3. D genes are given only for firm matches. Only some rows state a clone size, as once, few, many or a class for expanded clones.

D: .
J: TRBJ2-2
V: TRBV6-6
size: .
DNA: TGTGCCAGTGGACTTGGGGGAGTTAAGCACGGGGAGCTGTTTTTT
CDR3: CASGLGGVKHGELFF

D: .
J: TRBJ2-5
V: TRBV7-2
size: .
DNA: TGTGCCAGCAGCTTCGGCCCGGAGGAGACCCAGTACTTC
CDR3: CASSFGPEETQYF

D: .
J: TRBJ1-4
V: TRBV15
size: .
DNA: TGTGCCACCAGCAGAGATCTCCTAGATGAAAAACTGTTTTTT
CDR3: CATSRDLLDEKLFF

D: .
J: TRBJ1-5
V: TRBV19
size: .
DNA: TGTGCCAGTAGTATGAGGGGGGATAGCAATCAGCCCCAGCATTTT
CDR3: CASSMRGDSNQPQHF

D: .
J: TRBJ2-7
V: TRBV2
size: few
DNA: TGTGCCAGCTTGTCAAACAGGGGACTCTACGAGCAGTACTTC
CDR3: CASLSNRGLYEQYF

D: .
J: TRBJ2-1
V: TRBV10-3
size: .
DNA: TGTGCCATCAGTGAGTCTGGAGCGGAACCCTACAATGAGCAGTTCTTC
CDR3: CAISESGAEPYNEQFF

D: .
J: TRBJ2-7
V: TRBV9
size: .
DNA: TGTGCCAGCAGCGATAACAGGGTGCCCTACGAGCAGTACTTC
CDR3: CASSDNRVPYEQYF

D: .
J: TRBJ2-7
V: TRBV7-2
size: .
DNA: TGTGCCAGCAGCTTAGCTGGCGGGAAATCGACCGAGCAGTACTTC
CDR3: CASSLAGGKSTEQYF

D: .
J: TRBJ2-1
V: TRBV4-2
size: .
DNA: TGTGCCAGCAGCCAAGAACTATTTTACAATGAGCAGTTCTTC
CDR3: CASSQELFYNEQFF

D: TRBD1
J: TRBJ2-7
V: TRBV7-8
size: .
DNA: TGTGCCAGCAGCGCCCGGGACAGCTCCTACGAGCAGTACTTC
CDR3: CASSARDSSYEQYF

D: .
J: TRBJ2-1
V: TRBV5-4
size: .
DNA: TGTGCCAGCAGCCCAGCCTCGGGCTCCTACAATGAGCAGTTCTTC
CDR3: CASSPASGSYNEQFF

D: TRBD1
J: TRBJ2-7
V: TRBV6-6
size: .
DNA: TGTGCCAGCAGTAACCGGGGACAGGGGGTTTCCTACGAGCAGTACTTC
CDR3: CASSNRGQGVSYEQYF

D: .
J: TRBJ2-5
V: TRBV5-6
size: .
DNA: TGTGCCAGCAGCCCCAGCAGGGTGGACTGGAGCCGGCAAGAGACCCAGTACTTC
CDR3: CASSPSRVDWSRQETQYF

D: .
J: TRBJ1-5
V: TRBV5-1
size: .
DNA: TGCGCCAGCAGCGCCGGGACTTCGGATCAGCCCCAGCATTTT
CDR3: CASSAGTSDQPQHF

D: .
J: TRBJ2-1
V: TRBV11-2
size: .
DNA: TGTGCCAGCAGCTTAGCCTTGGACATGACCAATGAGCAGTTCTTC
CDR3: CASSLALDMTNEQFF

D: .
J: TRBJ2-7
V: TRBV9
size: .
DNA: TGTGCCAGCAGCGTAGCCGGGGAGGTACCTTGGGAGCAGTACTTC
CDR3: CASSVAGEVPWEQYF

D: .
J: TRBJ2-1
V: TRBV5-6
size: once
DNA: TGTGCCAGCAGCTTGTCTGGGGCCATCTCCTACAATGAGCAGTTCTTC
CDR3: CASSLSGAISYNEQFF

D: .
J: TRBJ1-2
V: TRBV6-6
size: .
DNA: TGTGCCAGCACTTTATCTTCCAACTATGGCTACACCTTC
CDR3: CASTLSSNYGYTF

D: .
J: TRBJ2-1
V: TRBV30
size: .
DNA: TGTGCCTGGAGTTCGTCTGGAAAAGGCTTCTCCTACAATGAGCAGTTCTTC
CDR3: CAWSSSGKGFSYNEQFF

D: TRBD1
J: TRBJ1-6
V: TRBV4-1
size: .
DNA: TGCGCCAGCAGCCCCTCCTCTACCCGGGACAGGGGGAATTCACCCCTCCACTTT
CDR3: CASSPSSTRDRGNSPLHF

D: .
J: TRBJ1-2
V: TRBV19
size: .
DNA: TGTGCCAGTAGTATTCAGGGCAGGACACACTATGGCTACACCTTC
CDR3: CASSIQGRTHYGYTF

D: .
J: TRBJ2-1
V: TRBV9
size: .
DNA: TGTGCCAGCAGCGTAGACGTTTGGGACAACAATGAGCAGTTCTTC
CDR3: CASSVDVWDNNEQFF

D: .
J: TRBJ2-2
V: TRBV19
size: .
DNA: TGTGCCAGTCGCCTATCAAGGGACACCGGGGAGCTGTTTTTT
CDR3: CASRLSRDTGELFF

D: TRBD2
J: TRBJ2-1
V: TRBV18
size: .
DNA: TGTGCCAGCTCACCCAAGACTAGCGAAAACAATGAGCAGTTCTTC
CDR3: CASSPKTSENNEQFF

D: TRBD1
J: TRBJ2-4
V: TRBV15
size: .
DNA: TGTGCCACCAGCAGAGGCCAGGGGGAGTCCAAAAACATTCAGTACTTC
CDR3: CATSRGQGESKNIQYF

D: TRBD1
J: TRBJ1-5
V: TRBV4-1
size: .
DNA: TGCGCCAGCAGCAAAACAATAGGACAGGTCTTGGGTTATAGCAATCAGCCCCAGCATTTT
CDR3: CASSKTIGQVLGYSNQPQHF

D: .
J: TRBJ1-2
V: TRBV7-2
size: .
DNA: TGTGCCAGCAGCTTAGAAGGGTTGGGCTATGGCTACACCTTC
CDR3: CASSLEGLGYGYTF

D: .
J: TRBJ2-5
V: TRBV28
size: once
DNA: TGTGCCAGCAGCTCAGCCCAAGGTGCCCCCACCGAGACCCAGTACTTC
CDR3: CASSSAQGAPTETQYF